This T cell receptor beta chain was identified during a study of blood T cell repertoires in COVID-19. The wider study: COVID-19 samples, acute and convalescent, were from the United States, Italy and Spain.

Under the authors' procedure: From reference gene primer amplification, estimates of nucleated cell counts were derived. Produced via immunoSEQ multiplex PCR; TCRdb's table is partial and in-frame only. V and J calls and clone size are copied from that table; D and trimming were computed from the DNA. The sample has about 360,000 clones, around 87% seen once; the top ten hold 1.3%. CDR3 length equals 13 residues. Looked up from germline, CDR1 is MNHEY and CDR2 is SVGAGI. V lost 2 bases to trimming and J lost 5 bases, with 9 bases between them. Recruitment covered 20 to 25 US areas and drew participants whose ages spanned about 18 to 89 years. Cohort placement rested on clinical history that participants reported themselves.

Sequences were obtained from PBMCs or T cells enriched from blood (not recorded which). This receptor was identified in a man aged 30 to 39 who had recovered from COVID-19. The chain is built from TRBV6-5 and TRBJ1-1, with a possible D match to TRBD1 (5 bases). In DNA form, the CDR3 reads TGTGCCAGCAGTTACGGGGGGAAGACTGAAGCTTTCTTT. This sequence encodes CASSYGGKTEAFF.